The 18 T cell receptor beta chains reported below all come from one sample, sequenced in a study of shared clonotypes between healthy human individuals (dated by TCRdb to between 2020 and 2021). The library was produced with the immunoSEQ multiplex PCR assay. TCRdb holds this immuneACCESS table with in-frame rearrangements only. Some clones are missing; in checked studies, unresolved V genes explain under half, and the rest has no known cause. Across this sample there are some 2.1 million clones, with 93% seen only once. The ten largest clones add up to more than 1.5% of the sample. CD8 naive samples were obtained by positive selection for CCR7 among CD45RO-negative cells, yielding a CD45RA+CCR7+ population from which TemRA cells were excluded. The material sequenced was naive CD8+ T cells from PBMCs. The cell subset or site label of this sample denotes: CD45RA+CCR7+. Receptor source: a man between 18 and 35 years old in good health. Some clones in this sample may be carry-over from other donors' samples.

The rearrangement joins TRBV11-2 to TRBJ1-4; D remains unclear. V shed 3 bases and J shed 0 bases, with 11 bases lying between them. The CDR3 has 16 amino acids. Germline CDR1 is SGHAT and CDR2 is FQNNGV. CDR3 sequence (DNA): TGTGCCAGCAGCTTTGGCAGTCTTGCAACTAATGAAAAACTGTTTTTT. Amino acid sequence: CASSFGSLATNEKLFF.

The chain employs TRBV7-9 and TRBJ2-3; D is undetermined. With 4 bases removed from V and 3 bases from J, the gap between germline ends came to 17 bases. Germline CDR1 reads SEHNR; CDR2 reads FQNEAQ (reference sequence). This CDR3 comprises 16 residues. The CDR3 region is CASSYDRTDITDTQYF. CDR3 DNA: TGTGCCAGCAGCTATGATCGGACCGATATTACAGATACGCAGTATTTT.

V and J are TRBV6-5 and TRBJ2-7, with TRBD2 matching over 7 bases. Looked up from germline, CDR1 is MNHEY and CDR2 is SVGAGI. The CDR3 runs to 15 residues. V was pared by 0 bases and J by 3 bases, with 5 bases of the junction left unmatched. The CDR3 loop reads CASSYSGGSHYEQYF. CDR3 bases: TGTGCCAGCAGTTACTCTGGCGGGAGTCACTACGAGCAGTACTTC.

V usage is TRBV25-1 and J usage is TRBJ1-6, with 7 bases aligning to TRBD1. V was clipped by 4 bases and J by 8 bases; unmatched bases: 14. This CDR3 has 17 residues. Germline assignment: CDR1 MGHDK and CDR2 SYGVNS. CDR3 sequence reads: CASSARDSGIRDSPLHF. CDR3 sequence (DNA): TGTGCCAGCAGTGCCCGGGACAGTGGCATCCGGGATTCACCCCTCCACTTT.

In DNA, the CDR3 is TGTGCCAGCAGCTGGACTAGCATTTACTACGAGCAGTACTTC. Translating it yields CASSWTSIYYEQYF. The V call is TRBV28, the J call TRBJ2-7, with 8 bases identical to TRBD2. Losses at the gene ends were 6 bases for V and 3 bases for J; bases not matched to a gene: 7. The CDR3 spans 14 residues. The germline V gene has CDR1 MDHEN and CDR2 SYDVKM.

The chain links TRBV28 to TRBJ2-7; possibly TRBD1 for D (6 bases). CDR3 size: 14 residues. CDR1 MDHEN and CDR2 SYDVKM come from the germline V gene. The V end was cut by 6 bases, the J end by 2 bases, with 14 bases between. The CDR3 coding sequence is TGTGCCAGCAGCGACCAGGGGCTCCCCTACGAGCAGTACTTC. Translated, it gives CASSDQGLPYEQYF.

This chain links TRBV5-1 with TRBJ2-7, with 7 bases lining up with TRBD1. The germline V gene encodes CDR1 SGHRS and CDR2 YFSETQ. V was clipped by 2 bases and J by 3 bases; unmatched bases: 8. The CDR3 loop spans 15 amino acids. CDR3: CASSLSQGYYYEQYF. CDR3 DNA: TGCGCCAGCAGCTTATCACAGGGGTATTACTACGAGCAGTACTTC.

The chain recombines TRBV4-1 with TRBJ2-7; D is unresolved. Germline CDR1 is MGHRA and CDR2 is YSYEKL. V was cut by 1 base and J by 2 bases, with 12 bases left in between. This CDR3 has 15 amino acids. CDR3 sequence reads: CASSQGAEFTYEQYF. The CDR3, as DNA: TGCGCCAGCAGCCAAGGGGCCGAGTTTACCTACGAGCAGTACTTC.

Worth noting for this clone: Other DNA sequences in this sample translate to the same CDR3. The chain employs TRBV28 and TRBJ2-7, with 9 bases matching TRBD1. The CDR3 sequence is 14 residues long. The germline gives CDR1 MDHEN, CDR2 SYDVKM. The trim removed 3 bases at V and 4 bases at J, leaving 4 bases unmatched. CDR3: CASSLVGQGYEQYF. CDR3 in DNA: TGTGCCAGCAGTTTGGTCGGACAGGGGTACGAGCAGTACTTC.

This chain joins TRBV10-1 and TRBJ2-1, with 9 bases that match TRBD2. The CDR3 has 15 residues. Germline V lookup: CDR1 WNHNN, CDR2 SYGVQD (reference sequence). After removal of 0 bases from V and 9 bases from J, the junction contained 6 bases not matched to a gene. CDR3 region: CASSESSGSRGEQFF. The DNA of the CDR3 is TGCGCCAGCAGTGAGTCTAGCGGGAGTCGCGGTGAGCAGTTCTTC.

This chain connects TRBV13 to TRBJ1-2; no clear D gene. The length of the CDR3 is 12 residues. The V and J ends lost 0 bases and 7 bases respectively, with 6 bases between them. Germline CDR1 is PRHDT and CDR2 is FYEKMQ (reference sequence). The CDR3 DNA reads as TGTGCCAGCAGCTTAGGCAACAGTGGCTACACCTTC. Residues: CASSLGNSGYTF.

J is TRBJ2-1 and V is TRBV4-1; 9 bases map to TRBD2. The CDR3 runs to 14 residues. J lost 4 bases, V lost 4 bases, and 2 bases had no gene match. CDR1 is MGHRA, CDR2 YSYEKL, per germline. The chain's CDR3 is CASSPTSGYNEQFF. CDR3 nucleotides: TGCGCCAGCAGCCCCACTAGCGGGTACAATGAGCAGTTCTTC.

The gene calls are TRBV7-9 and TRBJ2-1, with TRBD2 as a possible D gene (5 bases). In germline, CDR1 is SEHNR, CDR2 FQNEAQ (reference sequence). CDR3 length: 14 amino acids. V lost 10 bases and J 3 bases, leaving 16 bases between the germline ends. CDR3 nucleotide sequence: TGTGCCACCGAACCCGAGGGCGGCTACAATGAGCAGTTCTTC. It encodes CATEPEGGYNEQFF.

This chain joins TRBV4-3 and TRBJ2-5, with TRBD2 identical over 8 bases. This CDR3 is 15 amino acids long. Trimming took 4 bases from V and 0 from J; bases not matched to a gene: 4. The germline V gene has CDR1 LGHNA and CDR2 YSLEER. The CDR3, as DNA: TGCGCCAGCAGCCGATTACTAGCGGACCAAGAGACCCAGTACTTC. Translation gives CASSRLLADQETQYF.

This clone was recorded only once. Other DNA sequences from this sample encode an identical CDR3 as well. The gene calls are TRBV27 and TRBJ2-7; 7 nucleotides line up with TRBD1. The CDR3 is made up of 13 amino acids. V lost 0 bases and J lost 5; bases outside the gene matches: 1. Germline V CDR1 and CDR2: MNHEY, SMNVEV (reference sequence). The CDR3 coding sequence is TGTGCCAGCAGTTTATCAAGGGGGCACGAGCAGTACTTC. As protein: CASSLSRGHEQYF.

The rearrangement uses TRBV28 and TRBJ2-7; TRBD1 might be the D (6 bases). V lost 6 bases and J 6 bases, leaving 12 bases between the germline ends. Germline V lookup: CDR1 MDHEN, CDR2 SYDVKM. CDR3 length: 12 amino acids. This chain's CDR3 is CASSHRVGEQYF. The CDR3 DNA reads TGTGCCAGCAGCCACAGGGTCGGCGAGCAGTACTTC.

The gene calls are TRBV28 and TRBJ2-7; TRBD2 agrees at 9 bases. The J segment lost 6 bases and the V segment lost 6 bases, leaving 9 bases of the junction unmatched. CDR1 and CDR2 (germline): MDHEN, SYDVKM. The length of the CDR3 is 14 residues. CDR3 nucleotide sequence: TGTGCCAGCAGCTCCCCACTAGCGGGTCCCGAGCAGTACTTC. Translated, it gives CASSSPLAGPEQYF.

The chain has TRBV4-3 and TRBJ2-1, with 7 bases that match TRBD1. The CDR3 has 16 amino acids. The V and J ends lost 0 bases and 5 bases, in that order; junction bases with no gene match: 7. Per germline, CDR1 LGHNA and CDR2 YSLEER. The CDR3 region is CASSQDLGTVNNEQFF. The CDR3 DNA is TGCGCCAGCAGCCAAGATCTCGGGACAGTGAACAATGAGCAGTTCTTC.